This is a list of T cell receptor beta chains from one sample in a study of T cell responses to AZD1222 COVID-19 vaccine. TCRdb keeps only in-frame clones here, not all; method: immunoSEQ multiplex PCR. This sample has 150,000 to 200,000 clones; over 70% occur once, and the top ten carry about 3%. The sequences come from peripheral blood, collected on day 0 of MenACWY control vaccination. These receptors all come from an adult in good health. Both conserved end residues are part of each CDR3. The D gene is left open where the match is weak. Clone size is given for some rows only: seen once, a few or many times, or a class if the clone is expanded.

D gene,clone size,V gene,J gene,CDR3 length,CDR3 protein,CDR3 DNA
TRBD2,.,TRBV9,TRBJ2-3,15,CASSAGLAGTDTQYF,TGTGCCAGCAGCGCTGGACTAGCGGGCACAGATACGCAGTATTTT
.,once,TRBV5-1,TRBJ2-6,14,CASTLSSGANVLTF,TGCGCCAGCACGCTCTCCTCTGGGGCCAACGTCCTGACTTTC
TRBD1,.,TRBV19,TRBJ2-7,15,CASSTRTGGAYEQYF,TGTGCCAGTAGTACTCGGACAGGGGGGGCCTACGAGCAGTACTTC
.,.,TRBV4-1,TRBJ2-7,15,CASSQDSGTPYEQYF,TGCGCCAGCAGCCAAGATAGTGGGACCCCCTACGAGCAGTACTTC
.,once,TRBV5-4,TRBJ1-1,14,CASSLAEGNTEAFF,TGTGCCAGCAGCTTGGCCGAAGGGAACACTGAAGCTTTCTTT
TRBD2,.,TRBV10-3,TRBJ2-5,18,CAISEPHRGGRLKETQYF,TGTGCCATCAGTGAGCCCCACCGGGGAGGGAGGCTGAAGGAGACCCAGTACTTC
.,once,TRBV6-5,TRBJ2-2,14,CASRGRLNTGELFF,TGTGCCAGCAGAGGGCGGCTGAACACCGGGGAGCTGTTTTTT
TRBD1,.,TRBV6-5,TRBJ1-5,15,CASSSQTGTRQPQHF,TGTGCCAGCAGTTCACAGACAGGGACTAGACAGCCCCAGCATTTT
.,.,TRBV19,TRBJ1-2,14,CASSRGTGNYGYTF,TGTGCCAGTAGTAGGGGCACAGGGAACTATGGCTACACCTTC
.,.,TRBV9,TRBJ1-3,17,CASSGRTTGRPGNTIYF,TGTGCCAGCAGCGGCCGTACCACAGGTCGGCCTGGAAACACCATATATTTT
TRBD1,.,TRBV28,TRBJ1-5,15,CASRGGDYSNQPQHF,TGTGCCAGCAGAGGGGGCGATTATAGCAATCAGCCCCAGCATTTT
.,.,TRBV5-1,TRBJ2-5,11,CASSYQETQYF,TGCGCCAGCAGCTACCAAGAGACCCAGTACTTC
.,.,TRBV7-2,TRBJ1-6,16,CASSLSPRGTGSPLHF,TGTGCCAGCAGCTTAAGCCCGAGGGGTACTGGTTCACCCCTCCACTTT
.,.,TRBV4-1,TRBJ1-1,12,CASSHDSREAFF,TGCGCCAGCAGCCACGACAGCAGGGAAGCTTTCTTT
.,.,TRBV28,TRBJ1-6,16,CASSLAADRPNSPLHF,TGTGCCAGCAGTTTAGCGGCAGATCGGCCGAATTCACCCCTCCACTTT
.,.,TRBV19,TRBJ1-2,14,CASINPGLNYGYTF,TGTGCCAGTATTAATCCGGGCCTTAACTATGGCTACACCTTC
TRBD1,.,TRBV11-3,TRBJ1-1,15,CASSVAGGADTEAFF,TGTGCCAGCAGCGTTGCAGGGGGGGCGGACACTGAAGCTTTCTTT
.,.,TRBV3-1/TRBV3-2,TRBJ2-3,16,CASSQDSGLSSDTQYF,TGTGCCAGCAGCCAAGACTCCGGACTATCGTCGGATACGCAGTATTTT
TRBD1,.,TRBV7-8,TRBJ1-2,12,CASSLDRVGYTF,TGTGCCAGCAGCCTCGACAGGGTTGGCTACACCTTC
.,.,TRBV2,TRBJ2-1,11,CASSVYDEQFF,TGTGCCAGCAGTGTCTACGATGAGCAGTTCTTC
.,.,TRBV12-3/TRBV12-4,TRBJ2-5,13,CASSSPVQETQYF,TGTGCCAGCAGTTCACCGGTCCAAGAGACCCAGTACTTC
.,.,TRBV11-1,TRBJ1-1,14,CASSLQEGGFEAFF,TGTGCCAGCAGCTTACAAGAGGGCGGATTTGAAGCTTTCTTT
.,.,TRBV15,TRBJ2-1,14,CATSRVLEDDEQFF,TGTGCCACCAGCAGAGTGCTAGAAGACGATGAGCAGTTCTTC
.,.,TRBV28,TRBJ1-2,14,CASSTVPQGRGYTF,TGTGCCAGCAGCACCGTACCACAGGGACGTGGCTACACCTTC